This T cell receptor beta chain was recorded in a study of beta chain features in type 1 diabetes. To note about this clone: The antigen is undetermined.

Every participating donor gave one draw, a heparinised blood sample averaging about 100 mL. Via CD45RO/CCR7/CD25/CD127/CD95/CD27, cells of the CD4+ naive, central memory, regulatory and stem cell-like memory subsets were sorted. Study observations and caveats: Type 1 diabetes patients had moderately but significantly shorter TCRB CDR3s in all four CD4+ subsets. Highly expressing activated T cells could be over-counted with a cDNA template.

Isolated RNA was reverse transcribed in full, so expressed TCRB transcripts were sequenced. Here immunoSEQ multiplex PCR was the method, and the copy in TCRdb shows in-frame clones only, minus some. This table holds about 28,000 clones, about 65% found once. CDR1 is LNHDA and CDR2 is SQIVND in the germline V gene (reference sequence). Trimming shortened V by 5 bases and J by 15 bases, and 20 bases separated the two germline ends. CDR3 length: 13 amino acids. The sample comprised Tregs from blood. The TCR comes from a woman under 40 with type 1 diabetes. The gene calls are TRBV19 and TRBJ2-1; weak D call: TRBD2 (6 bases). Written as DNA, the CDR3 is TGTGCCAGTAGTTCCGGGGGAGTTTTCCTCCTGTTCTTC. It yields the protein CASSSGGVFLLFF.